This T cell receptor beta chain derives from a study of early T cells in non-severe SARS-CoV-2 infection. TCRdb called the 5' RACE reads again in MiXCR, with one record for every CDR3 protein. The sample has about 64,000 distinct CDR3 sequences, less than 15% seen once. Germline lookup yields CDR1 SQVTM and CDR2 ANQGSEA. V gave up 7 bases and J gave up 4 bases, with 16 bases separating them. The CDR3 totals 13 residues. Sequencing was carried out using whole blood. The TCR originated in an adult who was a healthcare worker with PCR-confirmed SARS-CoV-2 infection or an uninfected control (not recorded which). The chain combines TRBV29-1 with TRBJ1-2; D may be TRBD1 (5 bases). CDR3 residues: CSGGDCFIYGYTF. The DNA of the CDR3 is TGCAGCGGCGGGGACTGCTTCATCTATGGCTACACCTTC.